The following is a T cell receptor (beta chain) sequence with its context. This receptor's antigen is unknown. Per-nucleotide qualities are absent, and no much larger clonotype sits a single base away. CDR1 and CDR2 are drawn from the germline V gene: SGHRS, YFSETQ. The germline V end is reduced by 1 base and the J end by 2 bases; junction bases left unmatched: 4. Reading from cysteine to phenylalanine, the CDR3 counts 16 amino acids. Only the CDR3 DNA stays, 48 bases, in frame from base 1. Using the deep immunoSEQ assay, multiplex PCR amplified TCR CDR3 regions from genomic DNA. Genomic DNA extracted from each cell subset was distributed evenly over all wells of several immunoSEQ 96-well plates, and each plate served as one replicate. For sorted subsets, roughly 200 ng of genomic DNA, equivalent to some 33,000 T cell genomes, went into each replicate PCR. Purified libraries were measured with a Qubit 3.0 fluorometer, size-checked on a Bioanalyzer 2100, and measured again with the KAPA Library Quantification kit. Each immunoSEQ 96-well plate was sequenced on its own single-read 150-cycle Illumina NextSeq 550 flow cell. The authors' pipeline ran thus. Because the immunoSEQ output held only junctional sequences and lacked quality scores, the filtering could not match the filtering applied to full-length reads. Sequences were annotated with PyIR, a Python wrapper for IgBLAST v1.9, and V/J genes and CDR3 were assigned using IMGT germline references. Reads were removed for weak V/J assignments (E-value above 1e-6), missing CDR3, stop codons, out-of-frame junctions, or ambiguous translated residues. V3J clonotypes were defined by identical inferred V gene, J gene, and CDR3 amino acid sequence. Percentage overlap between repertoires was computed as shared unique clonotypes divided by the size of the smaller repertoire. RTK rarefaction, the Chao1 estimator, and Recon v2.1 estimates of unobserved clonotypes were used to assess repertoire richness. Generation probabilities for all TCRbeta clonotypes obtained by the gDNA method from several donors were computed using OLGA. TCRdb re-hosts the immuneACCESS table, in-frame sequences only. Its copies lack some clones; in the studies checked, an unresolved V gene accounts for under half of them, and the cause for the rest is not known. V, J and clone size were drawn from that table, and D and trimming were deduced from the DNA. Here the sample has 2 million to 2.5 million clones; almost 96% occur a single time. Of the sample, over 0.1% falls within the top ten clones.

Donors were healthy HIV-negative adults with no recently reported acute infections or vaccinations. Only Caucasian adults living in Nashville, Tennessee, USA were represented among the donors. CD4+ T cells were enriched through magnetic negative selection, after which naive cells were positively selected on CD45RA and the remaining negative fraction served as the memory subset. Blood was obtained by leukapheresis, after which PBMCs were separated by Ficoll-Histopaque density gradient centrifugation and cryopreserved in liquid nitrogen vapor phase. Analytical flow cytometry was used to check the purity and quantity of each magnetically sorted T cell population. From each sorted fraction, genomic DNA was isolated and quantified by UV absorbance on a Nanodrop 2000c. This entry belongs to a study of shared clonotypes between healthy human individuals (dated by TCRdb to about 2020). For context, the study as a whole: Two women and a few men aged 18 to 49 years were included in the cohort. To estimate repertoire size and how much clonotypes are shared between individuals, the study performed deep sequencing of blood TCR repertoires from a few healthy adults. Per donor, leukapheresis produced somewhere between about 0.94 and 8.9 billion PBMCs. Different laboratories and diverse techniques were used to prepare libraries and sequence TCR repertoires, to increase sequencing depth and limit assay-specific biases. For each donor, three plates each were used for CD4 naive and CD4 memory, two plates were used for CD8 naive, and one plate was used for CD8 memory. Findings and caveats that apply to the study as a whole: Estimated clonotype richness was generally larger for naive than for memory subsets. Sampling was restricted to blood, and TCR repertoires in tissue are likely to differ from TCR repertoires in blood. Rarefaction of sorted-subset datasets indicated incomplete sequencing despite the large sequencing depth. When several donors were compared, the shared fraction of clonotypes was roughly 5% for naive CD4, 3.5% to 4% for naive CD8, about 2.5% for memory CD4, and 0.4% for memory CD8. Pairwise subsampling led to the expectation that sequencing depth would affect the degree of clonotype sharing among donors. Because the study included a small number of donors, the genetic and exposure-history diversity represented was limited. Clonotypes shared by all four sorted-subset donors showed higher generation probabilities than non-shared clonotypes.

The sequenced sample was naive CD4+ T cells sorted from blood. The cell subset or site label on this specimen signifies: CD45RA+ positively selected. The chain is made from TRBV5-1 and TRBJ2-2; TRBD1 matches 8 bases in the middle. This TCR was sampled from a man aged 18 to 30 in good health. The DNA reads as follows: TGCGCCAGCAGCTTGTATGGGACAGGAAACACCGGGGAGCTGTTTTTT. The translation is CASSLYGTGNTGELFF.